A selection of T cell receptor beta chains follows, all from one sample in a study of T cell clonotyping in hematopoietic cell transplantation. The protocol was immunoSEQ multiplex PCR, while the TCRdb copy is restricted to in-frame clones and leaves out a portion. The table has 75,000 to 95,000 clones, about 96% seen once. The source material was peripheral blood mononuclear cells, sampled before stem cell transplant. The receptors here all came from a woman aged 50 to 60 with acute myeloid leukemia. Some clones in this sample may be carry-over from other donors' samples. Each CDR3 is given without its conserved first and last residue. Fields, in order: J gene, V gene, CDR3 protein.

TRBJ1-2 | TRBV30 | AWSVEQGVGYT
TRBJ1-1 | TRBV28 | ASSLKQGMNTEAF
TRBJ2-1 | TRBV19 | ASSIDGTSGKVYNEQF
TRBJ1-5 | TRBV4-1 | ASSQDLGDPRQPQH
TRBJ2-3 | TRBV5-1 | ASSLLGSEDTQY
TRBJ2-7 | TRBV14 | ASSQVDMLSEQY
TRBJ2-1 | TRBV30 | AWSQREEQF
TRBJ2-7 | TRBV11-3 | ASSLDLEDEQY
TRBJ2-7 | TRBV19 | ASSSLAGGLYEQY
TRBJ2-7 | TRBV2 | ASSAISYEQY
TRBJ2-5 | TRBV10-1 | ASSVGLAAPETQY
TRBJ2-3 | TRBV27 | ASSLSMGFGATDTQY
TRBJ2-3 | TRBV10-3 | AISESTQGSGDTQY
TRBJ2-7 | TRBV11-2 | ASSLDRTYEQY
TRBJ1-3 | TRBV29-1 | SVGDRGNTIY
TRBJ2-7 | TRBV19 | ASSISRDSYEQY
TRBJ2-3 | TRBV28 | ASSSEAATGLGTDTQY
TRBJ2-3 | TRBV11-2 | ASSVLAGADTQY
TRBJ1-5 | TRBV28 | ASRRVQGTQPQH
TRBJ2-3 | TRBV6-5 | ASSYTSPSTDTQY
TRBJ2-1 | TRBV7-6 | ASSLVGGDRDNEQF
TRBJ1-2 | TRBV14 | ASSQEGLTGYGYT
TRBJ2-7 | TRBV18 | ASSPDGGAYGEQY
TRBJ1-2 | TRBV7-3 | ASSPTDRAAGIYGYT
TRBJ2-5 | TRBV7-9 | ASSQGDRVEETQY
TRBJ1-6 | TRBV7-9 | ASSLGQGAYNSPLH
TRBJ1-2 | TRBV30 | AWSVSPGNGYT
TRBJ1-5 | TRBV7-2 | ASSTGLDQPQH
TRBJ1-2 | TRBV5-1 | ASSLAGQSSYGYT
TRBJ1-5 | TRBV28 | ASSLNKLDRKNQPQH
TRBJ2-7 | TRBV7-8 | ASSLRTGSYEQY
TRBJ1-1 | TRBV19 | ASTRTGRTEAF
TRBJ2-7 | TRBV14 | ASLGGLAGGEQY
TRBJ2-7 | TRBV7-2 | ASSLTGNSYEQY
TRBJ1-2 | TRBV28 | ASSLGQGAYGYT
TRBJ2-7 | TRBV5-1 | ASSRIGTGNEQY
TRBJ2-6 | TRBV19 | ASSITGGKTGANVLT
TRBJ1-5 | TRBV28 | ASSHEGGSNQPQH
TRBJ2-2 | TRBV6-1 | ASRWNTGELF
TRBJ2-7 | TRBV2 | ASRDRESSYEQY
TRBJ1-1 | TRBV5-1 | ASSLSGYTEAF
TRBJ2-2 | TRBV6-5 | ASSYGQGATGELF
TRBJ1-2 | TRBV29-1 | SVPGTGAGYT
TRBJ1-1 | TRBV7-9 | ASSFTLGSSAF
TRBJ2-3 | TRBV7-2 | ASSLWQGEADTQY
TRBJ1-1 | TRBV18 | ASSPPSQGADFTEAF
TRBJ1-2 | TRBV7-2 | ASSFSTMYGYT
TRBJ2-7 | TRBV5-1 | ASSLKGSPYEQY
TRBJ2-1 | TRBV5-6 | ASSTNNEQF
TRBJ1-2 | TRBV7-2 | ASSARESPSYGYT
TRBJ1-5 | TRBV7-9 | ASSLDTGVVSPQH
TRBJ1-4 | TRBV2 | ASRRAGPANEKLF
TRBJ2-7 | TRBV5-1 | ASSYRASSYEQY
TRBJ2-5 | TRBV6-5 | ASGRRETQY
TRBJ2-7 | TRBV10-3 | AISESAPYEQY